This TCR beta chain was sequenced in a study of cytomegalovirus exposure and HLA in healthy donors. The sample holds a few counts of this clone. Clones were sequenced by immunoSEQ multiplex PCR, and TCRdb holds only the in-frame ones, with some missing. The data show approximately 150,000 clones, 87% seen once. The V gene's germline CDR1 is MNHEY and CDR2 SVGAGI. The CDR3 spans 16 residues. V lost 0 bases and J 4 bases, leaving 15 bases between the germline ends. The chain has TRBV6-5 and TRBJ1-2, with D perhaps TRBD1 (6 bases). This receptor was taken from a woman aged 25-40 years in good health and CMV-seronegative. The material sequenced was PBMCs. Here the CDR3 reads CASSYSSGQHSYGYTF. The CDR3 DNA reads as TGTGCCAGCAGTTACTCGAGTGGACAGCATAGCTATGGCTACACCTTC.